Sequencing of this TCR beta chain was carried out in a study of CD8 T cells in Susac syndrome. CD8+ and CD4+ blood T cells underwent TCR beta sequencing. V was pared by 10 bases and J by 8 bases, with 18 bases between. The CDR3 runs to 14 residues. RNA amounts of about 0.5 to 1 ug underwent reverse transcription with random hexamers. Multiplex immunoSEQ PCR targeted 54 Vbeta and 13 Jbeta TCR beta segments. Each CDR3 protein gets one entry after TCRdb re-called the immunoSEQ multiplex PCR reads with MiXCR. The sample carries about 210,000 distinct CDR3 sequences, 95% recorded once. The sequence came from a human donor with multiple sclerosis. The V call is TRBV12-3 or TRBV12-4, the J call TRBJ1-6; the D gene is possibly TRBD1 (6 bases). Sequencing was carried out using CD4+ T cells from PBMCs. The CDR3 is CAIRGGGIDSPLHF. DNA of the CDR3: TGTGCCATCCGGGGCGGGGGCATAGATTCACCCCTCCACTTT.